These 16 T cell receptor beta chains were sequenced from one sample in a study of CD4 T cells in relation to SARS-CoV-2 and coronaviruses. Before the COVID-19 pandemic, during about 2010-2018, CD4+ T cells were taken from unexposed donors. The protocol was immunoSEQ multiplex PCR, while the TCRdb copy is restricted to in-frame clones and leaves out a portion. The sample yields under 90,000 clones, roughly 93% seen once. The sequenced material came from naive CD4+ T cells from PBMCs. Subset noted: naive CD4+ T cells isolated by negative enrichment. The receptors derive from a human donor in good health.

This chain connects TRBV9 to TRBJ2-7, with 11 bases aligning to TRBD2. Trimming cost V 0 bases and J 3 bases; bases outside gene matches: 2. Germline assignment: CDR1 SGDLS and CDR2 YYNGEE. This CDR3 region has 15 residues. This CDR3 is CASSVGLAGNYEQYF. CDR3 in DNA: TGTGCCAGCAGCGTAGGACTAGCGGGGAACTACGAGCAGTACTTC. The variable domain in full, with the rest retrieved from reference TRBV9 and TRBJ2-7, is DSGVTQTPKHLITATGQRVTLRCSPRSGDLSVYWYQQSLDQGLQFLIQYYNGEERAKGNILERFSAQQFPDLHSELNLSSLELGDSALYFCASSVGLAGNYEQYFGPGTRLTVT.

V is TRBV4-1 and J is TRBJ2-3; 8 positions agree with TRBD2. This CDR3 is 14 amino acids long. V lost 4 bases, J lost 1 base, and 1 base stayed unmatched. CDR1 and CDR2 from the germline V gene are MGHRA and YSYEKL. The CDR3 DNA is TGCGCCAGCAGCCTTAGCGGGGGCACAGATACGCAGTATTTT. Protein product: CASSLSGGTDTQYF.

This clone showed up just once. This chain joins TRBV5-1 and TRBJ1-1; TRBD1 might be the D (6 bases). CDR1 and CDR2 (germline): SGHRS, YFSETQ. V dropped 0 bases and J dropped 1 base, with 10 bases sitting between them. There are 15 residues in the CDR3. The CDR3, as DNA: TGCGCCAGCAGCTTGGACGGGGGCTCGAACACTGAAGCTTTCTTT. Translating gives CASSLDGGSNTEAFF.

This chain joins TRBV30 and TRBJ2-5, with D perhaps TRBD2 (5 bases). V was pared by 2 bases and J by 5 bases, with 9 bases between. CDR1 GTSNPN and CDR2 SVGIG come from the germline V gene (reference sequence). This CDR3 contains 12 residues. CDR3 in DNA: TGTGCCTGGAGTCTATCGGGGGAGACCCAGTACTTC. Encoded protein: CAWSLSGETQYF.

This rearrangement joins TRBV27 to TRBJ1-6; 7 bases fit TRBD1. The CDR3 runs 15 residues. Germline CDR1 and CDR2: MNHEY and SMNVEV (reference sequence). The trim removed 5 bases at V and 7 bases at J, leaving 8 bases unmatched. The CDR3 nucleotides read TGTGCCAGCAGTCCAGGGGGATTGTGGAATTCACCCCTCCACTTT. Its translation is CASSPGGLWNSPLHF.

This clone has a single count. The CDR3 DNA is TGCGCCAGCAGTCAGGCTACAGGGGGGAGAGGTAGCAATCAGCCCCAGCATTTT. Translated, it gives CASSQATGGRGSNQPQHF. The chain employs TRBV23-1 and TRBJ1-5; TRBD1 matches at 8 bases. TRBV23-1 belongs to the ORF category, with a function that is uncertain. CDR3 length: 18 amino acids. J was trimmed by 0 bases and V by 3 bases; bases with no gene match: 10.

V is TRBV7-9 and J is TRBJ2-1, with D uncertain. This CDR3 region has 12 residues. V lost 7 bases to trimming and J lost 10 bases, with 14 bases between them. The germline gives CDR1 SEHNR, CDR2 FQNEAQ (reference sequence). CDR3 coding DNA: TGTGCCAGCACCCTTGATATTGGGGAGCAGTTCTTC. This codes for CASTLDIGEQFF.

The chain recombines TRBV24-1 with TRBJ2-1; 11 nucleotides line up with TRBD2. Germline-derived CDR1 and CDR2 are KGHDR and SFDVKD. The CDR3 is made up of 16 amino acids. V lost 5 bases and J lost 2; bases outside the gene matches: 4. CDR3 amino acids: CATSGGLAAPYNEQFF. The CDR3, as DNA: TGTGCCACCAGTGGGGGACTAGCGGCACCCTACAATGAGCAGTTCTTC.

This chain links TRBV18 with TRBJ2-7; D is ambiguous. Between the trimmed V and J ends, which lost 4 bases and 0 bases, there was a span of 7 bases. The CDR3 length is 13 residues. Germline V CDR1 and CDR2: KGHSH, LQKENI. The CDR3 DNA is TGTGCCAGCTCACTCAGATCCTCCTACGAGCAGTACTTC. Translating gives CASSLRSSYEQYF.

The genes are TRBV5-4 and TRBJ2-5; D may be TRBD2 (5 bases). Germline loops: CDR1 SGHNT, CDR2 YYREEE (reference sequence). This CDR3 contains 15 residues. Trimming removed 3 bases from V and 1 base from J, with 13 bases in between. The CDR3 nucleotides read TGTGCCAGCAGCTCCGCTGGCGGGTCCCAAGAGACCCAGTACTTC. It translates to CASSSAGGSQETQYF. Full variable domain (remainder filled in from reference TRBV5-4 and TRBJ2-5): ETGVTQSPTHLIKTRGQQVTLRCSSQSGHNTVSWYQQALGQGPQFIFQYYREEENGRGNFPPRFSGLQFPNYSSELNVNALELDDSALYLCASSSAGGSQETQYFGPGTRLLVL.

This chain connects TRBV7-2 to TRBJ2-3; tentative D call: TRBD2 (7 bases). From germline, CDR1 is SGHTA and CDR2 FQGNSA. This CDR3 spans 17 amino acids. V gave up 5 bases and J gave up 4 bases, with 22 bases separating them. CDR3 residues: CASSPRGGLLFADTQYF. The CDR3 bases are TGTGCCAGCAGCCCGAGGGGGGGGCTCTTATTCGCAGATACGCAGTATTTT. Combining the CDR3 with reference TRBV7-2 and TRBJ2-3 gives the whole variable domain GAGVSQSPSNKVTEKGKDVELRCDPISGHTALYWYRQSLGQGLEFLIYFQGNSAPDKSGLPSDRFSAERTGGSVSTLTIQRTQQEDSAVYLCASSPRGGLLFADTQYFGPGTRLTVL.

In nucleotides, the CDR3 is TGTGCCCACGCCCAGTCCTCAGGTTCCTACAATGAGCAGTTCTTC. This codes for CAHAQSSGSYNEQFF. The chain uses TRBV10-3 and TRBJ2-1; D is unresolved. The V end was cut by 11 bases, the J end by 1 base, with 18 bases between. Germline CDR1 and CDR2: ENHRY and SYGVKD. The CDR3 is made up of 15 amino acids.

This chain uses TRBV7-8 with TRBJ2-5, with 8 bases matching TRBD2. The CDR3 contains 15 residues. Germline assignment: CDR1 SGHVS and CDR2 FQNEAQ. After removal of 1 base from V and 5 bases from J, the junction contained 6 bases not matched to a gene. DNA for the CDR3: TGTGCCAGCAGCTTAGGCGGGAGGACATGGGAGACCCAGTACTTC. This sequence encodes CASSLGGRTWETQYF.

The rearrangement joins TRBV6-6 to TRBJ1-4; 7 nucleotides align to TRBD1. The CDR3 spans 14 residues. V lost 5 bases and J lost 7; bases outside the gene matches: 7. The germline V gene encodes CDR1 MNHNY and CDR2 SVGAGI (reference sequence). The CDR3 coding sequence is TGTGCCAGCAGTCATTGGGACAGAGTTGAAAAACTGTTTTTT. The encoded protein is CASSHWDRVEKLFF.

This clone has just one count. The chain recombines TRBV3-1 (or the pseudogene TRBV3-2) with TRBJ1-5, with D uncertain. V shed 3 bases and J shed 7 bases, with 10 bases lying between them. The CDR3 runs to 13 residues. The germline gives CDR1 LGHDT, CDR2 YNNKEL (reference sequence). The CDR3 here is CASSHGREQPQHF. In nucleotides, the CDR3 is TGTGCCAGCAGCCATGGGAGGGAGCAGCCCCAGCATTTT.

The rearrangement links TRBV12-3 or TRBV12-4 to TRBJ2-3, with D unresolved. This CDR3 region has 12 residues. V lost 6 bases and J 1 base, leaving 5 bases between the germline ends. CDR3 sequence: CASRQGTDTQYF. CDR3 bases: TGTGCCAGCAGGCAGGGCACAGATACGCAGTATTTT.